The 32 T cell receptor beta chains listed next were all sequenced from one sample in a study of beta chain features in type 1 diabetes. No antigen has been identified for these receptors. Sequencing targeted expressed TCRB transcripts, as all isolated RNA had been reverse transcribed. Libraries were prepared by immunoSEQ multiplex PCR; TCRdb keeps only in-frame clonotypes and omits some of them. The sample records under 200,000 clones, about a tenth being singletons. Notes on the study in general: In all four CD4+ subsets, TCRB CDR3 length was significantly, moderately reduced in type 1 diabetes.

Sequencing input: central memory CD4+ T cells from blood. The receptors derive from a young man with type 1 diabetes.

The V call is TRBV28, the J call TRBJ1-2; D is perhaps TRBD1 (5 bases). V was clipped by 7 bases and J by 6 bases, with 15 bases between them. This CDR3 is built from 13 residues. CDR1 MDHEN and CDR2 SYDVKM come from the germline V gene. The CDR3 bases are TGTGCCAGCATTAGCAGGGTTGCTCATGGCTACACCTTC. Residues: CASISRVAHGYTF.

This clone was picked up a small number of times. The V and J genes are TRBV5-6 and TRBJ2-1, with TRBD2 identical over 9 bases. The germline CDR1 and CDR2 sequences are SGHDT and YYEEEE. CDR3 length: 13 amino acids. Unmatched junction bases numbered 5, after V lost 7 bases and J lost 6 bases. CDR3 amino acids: CASGREGLNEQFF. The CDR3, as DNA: TGTGCCAGCGGGCGGGAGGGCCTCAATGAGCAGTTCTTC.

CDR3 sequence reads: CASSPGFSSYEQYF. The CDR3 DNA follows: TGTGCCAGCAGCCCGGGGTTTAGCTCCTACGAGCAGTACTTC. The V call is TRBV11-2, the J call TRBJ2-7, with a tentative D call TRBD2 (5 bases). This CDR3 has 14 amino acids. Germline CDR1 SGHAT, CDR2 FQNNGV. V dropped 5 bases and J dropped 0 bases, with 11 bases sitting between them.

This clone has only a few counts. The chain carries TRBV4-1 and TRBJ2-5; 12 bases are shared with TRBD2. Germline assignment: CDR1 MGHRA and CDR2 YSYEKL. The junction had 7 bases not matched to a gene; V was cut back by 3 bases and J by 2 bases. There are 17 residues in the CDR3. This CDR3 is CASSQSLAGGVQETQYF. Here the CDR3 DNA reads TGCGCCAGCAGCCAGTCTCTAGCGGGAGGGGTACAAGAGACCCAGTACTTC.

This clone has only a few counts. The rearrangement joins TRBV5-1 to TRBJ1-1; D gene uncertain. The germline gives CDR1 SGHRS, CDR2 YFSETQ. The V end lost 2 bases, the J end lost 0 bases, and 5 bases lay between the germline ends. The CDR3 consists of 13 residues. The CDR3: CASSFVMNTEAFF. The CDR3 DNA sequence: TGCGCCAGCAGCTTCGTAATGAACACTGAAGCTTTCTTT.

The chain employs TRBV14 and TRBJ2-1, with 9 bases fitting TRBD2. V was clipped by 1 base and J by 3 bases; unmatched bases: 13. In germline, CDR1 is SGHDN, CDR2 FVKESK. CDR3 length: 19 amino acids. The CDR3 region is CASSQALSGRQSIYNEQFF. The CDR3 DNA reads TGTGCCAGCAGCCAAGCCCTTAGCGGGAGACAATCCATCTACAATGAGCAGTTCTTC.

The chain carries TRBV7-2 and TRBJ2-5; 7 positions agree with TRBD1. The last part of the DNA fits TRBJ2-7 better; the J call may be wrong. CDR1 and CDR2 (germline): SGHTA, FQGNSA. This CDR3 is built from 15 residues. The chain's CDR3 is CASSLSPQGEGEQYF. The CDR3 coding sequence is TGTGCCAGCAGCTTATCTCCTCAGGGGGAAGGCGAGCAGTACTTC.

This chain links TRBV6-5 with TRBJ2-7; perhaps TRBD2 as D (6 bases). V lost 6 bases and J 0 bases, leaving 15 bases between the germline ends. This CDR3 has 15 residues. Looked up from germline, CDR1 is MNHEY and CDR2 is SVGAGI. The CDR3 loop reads CASSSTSQRSYEQYF. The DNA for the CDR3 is TGTGCCAGCAGCTCGACTAGTCAGCGCTCCTACGAGCAGTACTTC.

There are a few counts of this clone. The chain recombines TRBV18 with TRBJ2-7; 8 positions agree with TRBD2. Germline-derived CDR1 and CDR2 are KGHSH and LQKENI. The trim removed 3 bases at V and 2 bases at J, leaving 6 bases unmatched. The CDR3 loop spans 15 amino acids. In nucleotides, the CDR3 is TGTGCCAGCTCACCCCCTAGCGGGTATACCTACGAGCAGTACTTC. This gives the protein CASSPPSGYTYEQYF.

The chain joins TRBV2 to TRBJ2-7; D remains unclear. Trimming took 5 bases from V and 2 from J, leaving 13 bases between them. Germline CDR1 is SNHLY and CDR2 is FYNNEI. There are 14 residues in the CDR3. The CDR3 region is CASSSAWSTYEQYF. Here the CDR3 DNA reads TGTGCCAGCAGTTCGGCGTGGAGTACCTACGAGCAGTACTTC.

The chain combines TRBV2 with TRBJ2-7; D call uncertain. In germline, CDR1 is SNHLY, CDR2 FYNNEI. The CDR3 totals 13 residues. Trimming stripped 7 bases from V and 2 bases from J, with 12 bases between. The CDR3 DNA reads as TGTGCCAGCACTTTTGAGGTAGCCTACGAGCAGTACTTC. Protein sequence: CASTFEVAYEQYF. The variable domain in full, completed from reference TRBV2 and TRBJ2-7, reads EPEVTQTPSHQVTQMGQEVILRCVPISNHLYFYWYRQILGQKVEFLVSFYNNEISEKSEIFDDQFSVERPDGSNFTLKIRSTKLEDSAMYFCASTFEVAYEQYFGPGTRLTVT.

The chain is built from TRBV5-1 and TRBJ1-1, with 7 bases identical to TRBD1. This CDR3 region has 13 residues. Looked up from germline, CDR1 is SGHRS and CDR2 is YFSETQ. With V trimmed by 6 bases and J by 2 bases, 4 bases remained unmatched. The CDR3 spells CASTRDSNTEAFF. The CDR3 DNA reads TGCGCCAGCACCCGGGACAGTAACACTGAAGCTTTCTTT.

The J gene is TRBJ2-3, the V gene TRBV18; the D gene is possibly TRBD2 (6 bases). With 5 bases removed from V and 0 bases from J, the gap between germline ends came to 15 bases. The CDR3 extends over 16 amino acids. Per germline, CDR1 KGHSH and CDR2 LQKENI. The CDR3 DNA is TGTGCCAGCTCAGCGATCCTAGCGCCTAGCACAGATACGCAGTATTTT. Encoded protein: CASSAILAPSTDTQYF.

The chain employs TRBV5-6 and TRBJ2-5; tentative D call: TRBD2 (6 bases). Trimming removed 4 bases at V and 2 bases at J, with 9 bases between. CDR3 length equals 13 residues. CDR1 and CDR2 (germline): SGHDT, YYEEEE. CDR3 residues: CASSRGGQETQYF. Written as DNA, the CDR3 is TGTGCCAGCAGCCGGGGAGGTCAAGAGACCCAGTACTTC.

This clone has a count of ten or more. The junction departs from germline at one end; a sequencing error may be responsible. The CDR3 sequence is CASSLAGAETQYF. The DNA of the CDR3 is TGTGCTAGCAGCTTAGCGGGCGCGGAGACCCAGTACTTC. The rearrangement links TRBV7-7 to TRBJ2-5; 7 bases fit TRBD2. The CDR3 has 13 residues. CDR1 and CDR2 from the germline V gene are SSHAT and FNYEAQ (reference sequence).

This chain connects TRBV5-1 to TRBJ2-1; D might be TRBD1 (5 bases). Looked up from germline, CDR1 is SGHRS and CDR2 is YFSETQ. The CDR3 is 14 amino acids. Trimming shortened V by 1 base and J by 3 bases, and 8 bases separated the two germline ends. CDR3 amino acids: CASSLMQGYNEQFF. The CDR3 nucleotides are TGCGCCAGCAGCTTGATGCAGGGCTACAATGAGCAGTTCTTC.

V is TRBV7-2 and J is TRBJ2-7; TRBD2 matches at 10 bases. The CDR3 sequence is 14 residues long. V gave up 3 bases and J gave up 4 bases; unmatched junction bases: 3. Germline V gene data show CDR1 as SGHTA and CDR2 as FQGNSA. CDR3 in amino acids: CASSFLAGAYEQYF. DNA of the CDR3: TGTGCCAGCAGCTTCCTAGCGGGAGCTTACGAGCAGTACTTC.

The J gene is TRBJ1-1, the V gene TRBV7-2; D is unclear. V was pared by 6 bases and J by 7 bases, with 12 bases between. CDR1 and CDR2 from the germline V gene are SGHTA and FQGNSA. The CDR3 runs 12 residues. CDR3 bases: TGTGCCAGCAGTCGTAGTGAGCTTGAAGCTTTCTTT. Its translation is CASSRSELEAFF.

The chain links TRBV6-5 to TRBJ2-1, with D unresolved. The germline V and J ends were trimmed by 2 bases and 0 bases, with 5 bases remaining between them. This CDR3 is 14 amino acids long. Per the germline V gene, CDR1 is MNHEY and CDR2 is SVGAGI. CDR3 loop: CASSYDSSYNEQFF. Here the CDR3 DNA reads TGTGCCAGCAGTTACGATAGCTCCTACAATGAGCAGTTCTTC.

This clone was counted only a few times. CDR3 protein: CASSFTGVASYEQYF. The CDR3 coding sequence is TGTGCCAGCAGTTTCACAGGGGTGGCCTCCTACGAGCAGTACTTC. The V gene is TRBV6-5, the J gene TRBJ2-7; 7 nucleotides match TRBD1. Per germline, CDR1 MNHEY and CDR2 SVGAGI. V lost 4 bases to trimming and J lost 0 bases; unmatched junction nucleotides: 6. The length of the CDR3 is 15 residues.

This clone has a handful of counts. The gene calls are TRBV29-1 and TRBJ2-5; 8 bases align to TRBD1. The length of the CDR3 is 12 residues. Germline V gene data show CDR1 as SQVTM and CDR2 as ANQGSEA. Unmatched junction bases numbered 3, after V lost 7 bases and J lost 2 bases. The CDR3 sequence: CSGTGIQETQYF. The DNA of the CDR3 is TGCAGCGGGACAGGGATTCAAGAGACCCAGTACTTC.

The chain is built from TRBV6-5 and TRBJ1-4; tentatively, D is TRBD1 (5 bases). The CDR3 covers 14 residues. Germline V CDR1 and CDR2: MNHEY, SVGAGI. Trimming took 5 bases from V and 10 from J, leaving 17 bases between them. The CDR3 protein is CASSRTLAGRKLFF. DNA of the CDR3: TGTGCCAGCAGTCGGACACTGGCGGGACGAAAACTGTTTTTT.

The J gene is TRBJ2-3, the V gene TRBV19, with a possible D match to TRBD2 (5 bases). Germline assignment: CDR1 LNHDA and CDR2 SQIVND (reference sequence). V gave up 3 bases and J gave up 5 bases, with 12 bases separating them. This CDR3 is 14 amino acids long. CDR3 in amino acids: CASSMVGVRDTQYF. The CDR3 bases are TGTGCCAGTAGTATGGTCGGGGTTCGAGATACGCAGTATTTT.

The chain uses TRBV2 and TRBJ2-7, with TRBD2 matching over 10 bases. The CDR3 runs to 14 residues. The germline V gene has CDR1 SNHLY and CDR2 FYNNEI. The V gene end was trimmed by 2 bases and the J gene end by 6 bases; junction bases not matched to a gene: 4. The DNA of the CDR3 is TGTGCCAGCAGTGAACTAGCGGGAGACCTCGAGCAGTACTTC. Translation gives CASSELAGDLEQYF.

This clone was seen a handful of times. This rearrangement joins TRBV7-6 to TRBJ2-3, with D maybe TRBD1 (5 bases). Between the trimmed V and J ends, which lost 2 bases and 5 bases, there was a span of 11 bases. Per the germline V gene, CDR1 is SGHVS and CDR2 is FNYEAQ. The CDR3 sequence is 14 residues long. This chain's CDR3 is CASSLSGPRDTQYF. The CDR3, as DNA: TGTGCCAGCAGCTTATCAGGGCCCAGAGATACGCAGTATTTT.

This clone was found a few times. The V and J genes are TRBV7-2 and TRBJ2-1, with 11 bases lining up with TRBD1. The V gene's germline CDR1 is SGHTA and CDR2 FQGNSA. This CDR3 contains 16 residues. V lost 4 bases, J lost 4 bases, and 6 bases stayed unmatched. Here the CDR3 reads CASSSAGTGGYNEQFF. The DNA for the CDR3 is TGTGCCAGCAGCTCAGCCGGGACAGGGGGTTACAATGAGCAGTTCTTC.

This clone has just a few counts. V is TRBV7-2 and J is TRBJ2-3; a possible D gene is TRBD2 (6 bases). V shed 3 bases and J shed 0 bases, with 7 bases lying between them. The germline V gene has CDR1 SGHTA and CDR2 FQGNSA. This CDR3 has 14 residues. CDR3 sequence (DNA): TGTGCCAGCAGCTTTGGGGGGAGCACAGATACGCAGTATTTT. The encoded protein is CASSFGGSTDTQYF. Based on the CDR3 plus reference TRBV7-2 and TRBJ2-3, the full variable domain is GAGVSQSPSNKVTEKGKDVELRCDPISGHTALYWYRQSLGQGLEFLIYFQGNSAPDKSGLPSDRFSAERTGGSVSTLTIQRTQQEDSAVYLCASSFGGSTDTQYFGPGTRLTVL.

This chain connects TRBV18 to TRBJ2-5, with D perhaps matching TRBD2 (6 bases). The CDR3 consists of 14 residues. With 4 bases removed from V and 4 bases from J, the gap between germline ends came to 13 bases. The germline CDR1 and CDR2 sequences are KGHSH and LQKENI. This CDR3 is CASSRRGLGETQYF. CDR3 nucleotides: TGTGCCAGCTCACGGAGGGGCCTTGGAGAGACCCAGTACTTC.

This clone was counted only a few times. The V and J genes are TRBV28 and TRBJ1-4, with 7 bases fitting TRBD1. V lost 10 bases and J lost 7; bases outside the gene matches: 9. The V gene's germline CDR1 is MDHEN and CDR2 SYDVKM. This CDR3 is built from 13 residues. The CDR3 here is CATYQGEGEKLFF. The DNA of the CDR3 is TGTGCCACCTACCAGGGGGAAGGTGAAAAACTGTTTTTT. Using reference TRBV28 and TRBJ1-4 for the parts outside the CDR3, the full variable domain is DVKVTQSSRYLVKRTGEKVFLECVQDMDHENMFWYRQDPGLGLRLIYFSYDVKMKEKGDIPEGYSVSREKKERFSLILESASTNQTSMYLCATYQGEGEKLFFGSGTQLSVL.

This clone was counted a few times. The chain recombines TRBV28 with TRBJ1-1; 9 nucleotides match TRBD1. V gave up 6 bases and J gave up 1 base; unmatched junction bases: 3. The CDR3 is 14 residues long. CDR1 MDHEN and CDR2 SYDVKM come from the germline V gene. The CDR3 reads CASRPTGGNTEAFF. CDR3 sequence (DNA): TGTGCCAGCAGGCCGACAGGGGGGAACACTGAAGCTTTCTTT.

The DNA for the CDR3 is TGTGCCAGCAGCTTACTCGTCGGGAGGACCCAACAAGAGACCCAGTACTTC. Encoded protein: CASSLLVGRTQQETQYF. The chain has TRBV11-2 and TRBJ2-5, with 7 positions matching TRBD2. The ends lost 2 bases at V and 2 bases at J; junction bases unmatched: 11. Germline CDR1 is SGHAT and CDR2 is FQNNGV. The length of the CDR3 is 17 residues.

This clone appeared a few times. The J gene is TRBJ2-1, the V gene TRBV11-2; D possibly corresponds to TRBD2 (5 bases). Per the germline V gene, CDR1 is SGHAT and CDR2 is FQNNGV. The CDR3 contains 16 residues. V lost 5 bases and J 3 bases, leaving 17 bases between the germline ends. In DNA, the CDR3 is TGTGCCAGCAGCGTTCTGGGGAGCGGAGACTACAATGAGCAGTTCTTC. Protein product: CASSVLGSGDYNEQFF.